This T cell receptor (beta chain) appears in the sequencing data of a study of cytotoxic CD8 clonotypes in ibrutinib-treated CLL. The CDR3 has 14 amino acids. V dropped 1 base and J dropped 7 bases, with 11 bases sitting between them. Germline loops: CDR1 SEHNR, CDR2 FQNEAQ (reference sequence). Assay used: immunoSEQ multiplex PCR; TCRdb lists only in-frame clones, some missing. The data show some 100,000 clones, approximately 56% seen once. The source is a human donor with chronic lymphocytic leukemia. The chain recombines TRBV7-9 with TRBJ2-1; tentative D call: TRBD1 (5 bases). The source material was PBMCs, sampled after 24 months of ibrutinib treatment. This CDR3 is CASSLGGRVNEQFF. The CDR3 DNA is TGTGCCAGCAGCTTAGGAGGCAGGGTAAATGAGCAGTTCTTC.